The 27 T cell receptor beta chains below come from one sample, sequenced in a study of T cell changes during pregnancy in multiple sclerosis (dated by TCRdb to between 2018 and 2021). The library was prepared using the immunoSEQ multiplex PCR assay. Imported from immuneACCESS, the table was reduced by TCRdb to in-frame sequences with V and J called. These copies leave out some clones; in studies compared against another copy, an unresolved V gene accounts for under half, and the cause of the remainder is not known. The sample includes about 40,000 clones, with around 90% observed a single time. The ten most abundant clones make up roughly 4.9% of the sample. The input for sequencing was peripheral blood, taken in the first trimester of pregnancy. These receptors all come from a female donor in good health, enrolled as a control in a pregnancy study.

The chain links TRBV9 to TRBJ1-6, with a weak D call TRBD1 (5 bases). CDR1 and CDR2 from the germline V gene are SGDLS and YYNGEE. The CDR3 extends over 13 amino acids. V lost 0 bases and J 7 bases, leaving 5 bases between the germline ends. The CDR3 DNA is TGTGCCAGCAGCGTAGAGGGGAATTCACCCCTCCACTTT. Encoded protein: CASSVEGNSPLHF. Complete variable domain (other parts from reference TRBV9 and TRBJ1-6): DSGVTQTPKHLITATGQRVTLRCSPRSGDLSVYWYQQSLDQGLQFLIQYYNGEERAKGNILERFSAQQFPDLHSELNLSSLELGDSALYFCASSVEGNSPLHFGNGTRLTVT.

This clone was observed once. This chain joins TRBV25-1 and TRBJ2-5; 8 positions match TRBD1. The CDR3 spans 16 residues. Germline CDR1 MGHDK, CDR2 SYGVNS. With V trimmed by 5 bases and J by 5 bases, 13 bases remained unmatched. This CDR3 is CASSPHPNRGRETQYF. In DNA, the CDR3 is TGTGCCAGCAGTCCACACCCTAACAGGGGGAGGGAGACCCAGTACTTC. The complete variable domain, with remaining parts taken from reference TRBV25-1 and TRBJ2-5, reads EADIYQTPRYLVIGTGKKITLECSQTMGHDKMYWYQQDPGMELHLIHYSYGVNSTEKGDLSSESTVSRIRTEHFPLTLESARPSHTSQYLCASSPHPNRGRETQYFGPGTRLLVL.

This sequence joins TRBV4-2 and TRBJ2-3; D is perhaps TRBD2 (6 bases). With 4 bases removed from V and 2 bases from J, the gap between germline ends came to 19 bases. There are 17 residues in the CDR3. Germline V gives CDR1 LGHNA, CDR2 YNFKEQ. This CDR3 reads CASSLTDSGGDTDTQYF. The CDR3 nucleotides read TGTGCCAGCAGCCTTACTGATAGCGGAGGAGACACAGATACGCAGTATTTT.

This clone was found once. DNA of the CDR3: TGTGCCAGCAGCGCTGGAGGGGAAGCTTTCTTT. Translated, it gives CASSAGGEAFF. The V gene is TRBV9, the J gene TRBJ1-1; D uncertain. Trimming removed 3 bases from V and 8 bases from J, with 8 bases in between. The CDR3 totals 11 residues. From germline, CDR1 is SGDLS and CDR2 YYNGEE.

The CDR3 reads CASSPRLLTGANVLTF. In nucleotides, the CDR3 is TGTGCCAGCAGCCCCAGACTCCTAACTGGGGCCAACGTCCTGACTTTC. The chain employs TRBV7-2 and TRBJ2-6, with D uncertain. Trimming stripped 5 bases from V and 2 bases from J, with 13 bases between. The V gene's germline CDR1 is SGHTA and CDR2 FQGNSA. CDR3 length equals 16 residues.

CDR3 loop: CASSAQRLRSLRTDTQYF. CDR3 in DNA: TGTGCCAGCAGTGCCCAACGGCTACGTTCCCTGAGGACAGATACGCAGTATTTT. This chain uses TRBV27 with TRBJ2-3; D unclear. The V end was cut by 5 bases, the J end by 3 bases, with 24 bases between. Germline V lookup: CDR1 MNHEY, CDR2 SMNVEV (reference sequence). This CDR3 is built from 18 residues.

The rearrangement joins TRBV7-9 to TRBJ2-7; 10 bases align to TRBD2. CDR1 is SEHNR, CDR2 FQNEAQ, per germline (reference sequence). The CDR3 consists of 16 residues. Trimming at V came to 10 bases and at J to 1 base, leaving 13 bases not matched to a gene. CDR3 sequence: CATVMGAGGQSYEQYF. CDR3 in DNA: TGTGCCACCGTGATGGGAGCGGGAGGGCAATCCTACGAGCAGTACTTC.

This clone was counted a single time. The CDR3 region is CASSQNPWDREETQYF. The CDR3 nucleotides are TGTGCCAGCAGCCAAAATCCCTGGGACAGGGAAGAGACCCAGTACTTC. The chain combines TRBV4-2 with TRBJ2-5, with 9 bases that match TRBD1. V shed 2 bases, J shed 3 bases, and the junction held 7 bases outside the gene matches. Looked up from germline, CDR1 is LGHNA and CDR2 is YNFKEQ. The CDR3 is 16 amino acids.

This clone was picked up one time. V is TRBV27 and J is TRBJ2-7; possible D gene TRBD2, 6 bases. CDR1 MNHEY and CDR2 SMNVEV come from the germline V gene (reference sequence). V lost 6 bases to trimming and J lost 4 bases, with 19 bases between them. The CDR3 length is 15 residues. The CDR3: CASSPSGPLSYEQYF. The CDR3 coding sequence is TGTGCCAGCAGCCCGAGCGGGCCCCTCTCTTACGAGCAGTACTTC.

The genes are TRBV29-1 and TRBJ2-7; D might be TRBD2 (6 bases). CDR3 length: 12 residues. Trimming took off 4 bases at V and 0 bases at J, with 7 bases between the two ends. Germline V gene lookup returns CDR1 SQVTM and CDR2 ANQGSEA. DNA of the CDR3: TGCAGCGTTGGCGGGACCTCCTACGAGCAGTACTTC. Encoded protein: CSVGGTSYEQYF.

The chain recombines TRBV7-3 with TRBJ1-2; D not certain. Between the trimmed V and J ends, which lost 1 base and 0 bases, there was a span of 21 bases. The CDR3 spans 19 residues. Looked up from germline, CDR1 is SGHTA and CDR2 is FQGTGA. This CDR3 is CASSLKPLDWIRANYGYTF. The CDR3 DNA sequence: TGTGCCAGCAGCTTAAAGCCTCTGGACTGGATACGAGCTAACTATGGCTACACCTTC.

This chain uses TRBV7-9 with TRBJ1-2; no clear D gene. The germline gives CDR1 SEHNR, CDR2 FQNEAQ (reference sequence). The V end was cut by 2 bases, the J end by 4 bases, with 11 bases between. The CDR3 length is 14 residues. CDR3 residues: CASSLFPQSYGYTF. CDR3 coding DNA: TGTGCCAGCAGCTTATTTCCCCAGTCCTATGGCTACACCTTC.

CDR3 residues: CASSRLGQGAFTDTQYF. CDR3 coding DNA: TGTGCCAGCAGCCGATTGGGTCAGGGGGCTTTTACAGATACGCAGTATTTT. The genes are TRBV2 and TRBJ2-3; 8 bases match TRBD1. Trimming removed 6 bases from V and 3 bases from J; junction bases left unmatched: 14. CDR1 is SNHLY, CDR2 FYNNEI, per germline. The CDR3 covers 17 residues.

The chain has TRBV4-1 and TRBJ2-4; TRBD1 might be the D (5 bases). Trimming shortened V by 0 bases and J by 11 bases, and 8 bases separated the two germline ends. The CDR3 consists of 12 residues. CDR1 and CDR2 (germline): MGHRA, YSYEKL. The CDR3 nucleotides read TGCGCCAGCAGCCAAGATCACAGGTTTCAGTACTTC. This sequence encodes CASSQDHRFQYF.

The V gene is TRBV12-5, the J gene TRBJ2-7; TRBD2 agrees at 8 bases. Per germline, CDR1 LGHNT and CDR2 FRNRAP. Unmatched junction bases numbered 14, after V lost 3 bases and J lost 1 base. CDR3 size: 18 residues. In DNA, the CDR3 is TGTGCTAGTGGTTTCTGGTATGGCGAGCGGGGGCCTTCCTACGAGCAGTACTTC. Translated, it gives CASGFWYGERGPSYEQYF.

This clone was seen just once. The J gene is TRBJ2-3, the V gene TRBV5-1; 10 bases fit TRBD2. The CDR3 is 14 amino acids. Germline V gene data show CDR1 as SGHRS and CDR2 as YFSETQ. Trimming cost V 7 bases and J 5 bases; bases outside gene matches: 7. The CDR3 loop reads CASGLAGGEDTQYF. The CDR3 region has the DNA TGCGCCAGCGGATTAGCGGGGGGCGAAGATACGCAGTATTTT.

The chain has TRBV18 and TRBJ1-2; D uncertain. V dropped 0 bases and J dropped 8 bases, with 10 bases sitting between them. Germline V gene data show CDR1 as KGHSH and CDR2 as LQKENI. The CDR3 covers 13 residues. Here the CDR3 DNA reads TGTGCCAGCTCACCACCTCACGGCAGGGGCTACACCTTC. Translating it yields CASSPPHGRGYTF.

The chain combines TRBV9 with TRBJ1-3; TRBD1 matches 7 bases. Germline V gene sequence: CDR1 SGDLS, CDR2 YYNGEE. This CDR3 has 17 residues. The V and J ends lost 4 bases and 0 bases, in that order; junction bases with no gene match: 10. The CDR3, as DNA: TGTGCCAGCAGCCTCAGGGGGGTCTTGAGCTCTGGAAACACCATATATTTT. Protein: CASSLRGVLSSGNTIYF.

This chain's CDR3 is CASSEEPGSGANVLTF. In DNA form, the CDR3 reads TGTGCCAGCAGTGAAGAACCAGGGTCTGGGGCCAACGTCCTGACTTTC. The V gene is TRBV6-1, the J gene TRBJ2-6; D is possibly TRBD1 (5 bases). The CDR3 spans 16 residues. In germline, CDR1 is MNHNS, CDR2 SASEGT. With 1 base removed from V and 1 base from J, the gap between germline ends came to 8 bases.

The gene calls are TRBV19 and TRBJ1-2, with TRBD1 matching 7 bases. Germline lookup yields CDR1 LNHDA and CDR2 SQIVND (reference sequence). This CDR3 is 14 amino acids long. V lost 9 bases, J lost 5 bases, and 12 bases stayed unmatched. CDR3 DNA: TGTGCCAGCCGTTGGAAGGGGGCGTTGTATGGCTACACCTTC. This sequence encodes CASRWKGALYGYTF.

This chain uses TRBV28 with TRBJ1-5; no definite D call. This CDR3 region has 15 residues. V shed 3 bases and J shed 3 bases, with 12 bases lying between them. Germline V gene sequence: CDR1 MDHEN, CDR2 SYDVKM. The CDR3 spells CASSFNRGDNQPQHF. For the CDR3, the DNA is TGTGCCAGCAGTTTCAACCGTGGAGACAATCAGCCCCAGCATTTT.

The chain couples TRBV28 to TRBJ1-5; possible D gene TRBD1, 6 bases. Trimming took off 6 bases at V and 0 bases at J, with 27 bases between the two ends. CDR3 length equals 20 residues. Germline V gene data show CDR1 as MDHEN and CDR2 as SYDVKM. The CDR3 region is CASSPTLLGRRGYSNQPQHF. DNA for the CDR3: TGTGCCAGCAGCCCGACCCTTCTTGGGAGAAGGGGGTATAGCAATCAGCCCCAGCATTTT.

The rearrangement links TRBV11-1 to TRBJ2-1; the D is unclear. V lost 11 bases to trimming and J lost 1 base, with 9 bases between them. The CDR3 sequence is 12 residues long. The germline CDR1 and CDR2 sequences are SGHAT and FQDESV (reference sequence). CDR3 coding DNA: TGTGCCGCGCAGGATTCCTACAATGAGCAGTTCTTC. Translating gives CAAQDSYNEQFF. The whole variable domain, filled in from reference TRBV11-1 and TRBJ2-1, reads EAEVAQSPRYKITEKSQAVAFWCDPISGHATLYWYRQILGQGPELLVQFQDESVVDDSQLPKDRFSAERLKGVDSTLKIQPAELGDSAMYLCAAQDSYNEQFFGPGTRLTVL.

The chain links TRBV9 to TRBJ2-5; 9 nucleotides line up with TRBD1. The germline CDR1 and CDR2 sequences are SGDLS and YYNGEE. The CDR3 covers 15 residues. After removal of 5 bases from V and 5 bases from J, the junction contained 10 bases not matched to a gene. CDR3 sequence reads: CASSLGTGIRETQYF. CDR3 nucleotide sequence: TGTGCCAGCAGTCTGGGGACAGGGATCAGGGAGACCCAGTACTTC.

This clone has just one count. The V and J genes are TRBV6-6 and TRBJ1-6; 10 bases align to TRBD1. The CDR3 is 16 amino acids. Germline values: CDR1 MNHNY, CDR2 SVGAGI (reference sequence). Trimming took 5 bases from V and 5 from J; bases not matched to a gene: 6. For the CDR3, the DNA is TGTGCCAGCAGTACAAGGACAGGGGGTAATAATTCACCCCTCCACTTT. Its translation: CASSTRTGGNNSPLHF.

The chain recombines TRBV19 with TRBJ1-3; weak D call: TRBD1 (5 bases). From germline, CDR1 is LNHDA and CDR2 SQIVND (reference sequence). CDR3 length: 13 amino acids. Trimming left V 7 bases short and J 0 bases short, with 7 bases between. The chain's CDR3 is CASKTASGNTIYF. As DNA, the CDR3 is TGTGCCAGTAAGACAGCCTCTGGAAACACCATATATTTT.

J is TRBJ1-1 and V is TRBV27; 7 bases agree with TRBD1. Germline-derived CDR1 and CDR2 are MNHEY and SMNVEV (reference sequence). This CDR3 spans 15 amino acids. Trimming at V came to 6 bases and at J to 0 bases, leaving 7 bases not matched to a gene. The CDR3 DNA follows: TGTGCCAGCAGCCTTGGTAGGGGGCTGAACACTGAAGCTTTCTTT. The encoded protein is CASSLGRGLNTEAFF.